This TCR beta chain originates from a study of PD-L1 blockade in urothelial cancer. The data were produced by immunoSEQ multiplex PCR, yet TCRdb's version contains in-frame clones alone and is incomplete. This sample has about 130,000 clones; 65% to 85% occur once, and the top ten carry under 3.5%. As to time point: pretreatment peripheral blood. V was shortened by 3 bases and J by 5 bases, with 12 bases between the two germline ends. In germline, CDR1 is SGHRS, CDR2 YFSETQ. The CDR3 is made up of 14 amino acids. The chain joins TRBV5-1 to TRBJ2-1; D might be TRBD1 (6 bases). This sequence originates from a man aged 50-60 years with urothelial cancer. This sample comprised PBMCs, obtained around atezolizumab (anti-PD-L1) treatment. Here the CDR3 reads CASSSQGSHNEQFF. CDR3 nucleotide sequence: TGCGCCAGCAGCTCTCAGGGGTCCCACAATGAGCAGTTCTTC.